This T cell receptor beta chain appears in the sequencing data of a study of graft-versus-host responses after intestinal transplantation. Background on the study: Tacrolimus and steroids were given for around three years to all recipients after anti-thymocyte globulin induction.

Study outcomes and limitations: Marrow from the recipient contained GvH clones, some of which had appeared first in ileum or blood.

The CDR3 spans 16 residues. Germline V gene data show CDR1 as MDHEN and CDR2 as SYDVKM. V was clipped by 5 bases and J by 0 bases, with 11 bases between them. Data came from immunoSEQ multiplex PCR; TCRdb stores just in-frame clones and leaves some out. The sample carries some 38,000 clones, over 90% recorded once. Concerning this clone: Its antigen is unknown.

The V call is TRBV28, the J call TRBJ1-6; a weak D match, TRBD1 (6 bases). This receptor was identified in a human donor who was the organ donor for an intestinal transplant. The sequencing here drew on unstimulated CD8+ T cells sorted from spleen or lymph node cells, taken before transplant. The CDR3 nucleotides read TGTGCCAGCAGTCCGCAGGGGAGCTCCTATAATTCACCCCTCCACTTT. Amino acid sequence: CASSPQGSSYNSPLHF.